This T cell receptor beta chain derives from a study of shared clonotypes between healthy human individuals. Study results and limitations: For naive CD4 cells, roughly 5% of clonotypes were shared across a handful of donors.

Measured with immunoSEQ multiplex PCR; TCRdb has only the in-frame clones, and not every one. The sample holds 2 million to 2.5 million clones, 90% to 95% seen once. The V end lost 6 bases, the J end lost 4 bases, and 21 bases lay between the germline ends. This CDR3 is 16 amino acids long. CDR1 SGHAT and CDR2 FQNNGV come from the germline V gene. Remarks on this clone: Its antigen is not known.

The sample taken for sequencing was naive CD4+ T cells sorted from blood. Subset meaning: CD45RA+ positively selected. The chain carries TRBV11-2 and TRBJ2-5, with D perhaps TRBD2 (6 bases). This TCR derives from a man between 18 and 29 years old in good health. The CDR3 spells CASRPSGAPLGETQYF. CDR3 DNA: TGTGCCAGCAGACCATCGGGAGCTCCCCTCGGAGAGACCCAGTACTTC. The whole variable domain, remainder taken from reference TRBV11-2 and TRBJ2-5, is EAGVAQSPRYKIIEKRQSVAFWCNPISGHATLYWYQQILGQGPKLLIQFQNNGVVDDSQLPKDRFSAERLKGVDSTLKIQPAKLEDSAVYLCASRPSGAPLGETQYFGPGTRLLVL.